This T cell receptor (beta chain) was sequenced during a study of T cell responses to AZD1222 COVID-19 vaccine. Sequenced by immunoSEQ multiplex PCR; TCRdb stores in-frame clones only, minus some. The data show over 150,000 clones, around 88% seen once. Researchers grouped second doses given at about 4 or about 12 weeks into one pool. General observations from the study: Among vaccine-associated CD4 TCRs, coverage spanned spike, with dominance at 160-218 and 743-854. Baseline seropositivity occurred in only a handful of AZD1222 recipients.

The CDR3 length is 15 residues. With 5 bases removed from V and 1 base from J, the gap between germline ends came to 14 bases. CDR1 is MNHEY and CDR2 is SVGAGI in the germline V gene. As regards this clone: The target antigen is unknown.

The sequencing here drew on peripheral blood, taken 28 days after the second AZD1222 dose. This rearrangement joins TRBV6-5 to TRBJ1-1; no firm D call. This TCR was recovered from an adult who received the AZD1222 COVID-19 vaccine. The CDR3 region is CASSPPGSRNTEAFF. The CDR3, as DNA: TGTGCCAGCAGTCCCCCGGGGTCAAGGAACACTGAAGCTTTCTTT.